A few counts support the clone carrying this T cell receptor beta chain. The antigen remains undetermined. This record comes from a study of T-cell reconstitution after alpha-beta-depleted transplantation in children. Unique molecular identifiers were incorporated during preparation of the TCRbeta library. TCRdb processed the PCR reads anew with MiXCR; each CDR3 protein has one entry. The repertoire holds 700,000 to 950,000 distinct CDR3 sequences, less than 20% seen once, with around 5% in the top ten. Points from the study as a whole: Surviving recipient T cells and intrathymic progenitors accounted for some patients' high TCRbeta diversity at day 60.

The CDR3 is made up of 14 amino acids. V lost 5 bases to trimming and J lost 0 bases, with 9 bases between them. The germline CDR1 and CDR2 sequences are SGHRS and YFSETQ. The sequence was obtained from a male patient younger than 18 who had a stem cell transplant for acute lymphoblastic leukemia, so the T cells may come from the graft donor. The material was PBMCs, mostly from graft donor cells, obtained 360 days after TCRalphabeta/CD19-depleted stem cell transplant. The gene calls are TRBV5-1 and TRBJ2-4, with TRBD2 as a possible D gene (5 bases). DNA for the CDR3: TGCGCCAGCAGGGGAGTACTAGCCAAAAACATTCAGTACTTC. Translated, it gives CASRGVLAKNIQYF.